Included here is one T cell receptor beta chain sequence, with context. These data are taken from a study of technical replicates of blood from a few donors. From germline, CDR1 is MNHEY and CDR2 SVGAGI. This CDR3 region has 15 residues. V was pared by 2 bases and J by 12 bases, with 14 bases of the junction left unmatched. Profiled with immunoSEQ multiplex PCR; TCRdb holds only in-frame clones, not every one. The data contain around 100,000 clones, around 95% of them singletons. Sequences were obtained from T cells isolated from PBMCs. V gene TRBV6-5 combines with J gene TRBJ2-7; 9 positions match TRBD2. The clonotype was recovered from a human donor in good health. DNA for the CDR3: TGTGCCAGCAGTTACCAAGTAGCGGGAGTATTTCGTTGGTACTTC. Its protein product is CASSYQVAGVFRWYF.